One and the same sample provided the 22 T cell receptor beta chains below, sequenced in a study of T cells in localized non-small cell lung cancer. Here immunoSEQ multiplex PCR was the method, and the copy in TCRdb shows in-frame clones only, minus some. The repertoire holds 130,000 or so clones, approximately 88% seen once, with approximately 1.7% in the top ten. The sample consisted of peripheral blood, taken before any cancer treatment. The receptors originated from a female donor at least 60 years old with stage I lung adenocarcinoma.

J is TRBJ2-6 and V is TRBV19, with unresolved D. There are 13 residues in the CDR3. Trimming left V 5 bases short and J 2 bases short, with 4 bases between. From germline, CDR1 is LNHDA and CDR2 SQIVND (reference sequence). CDR3 DNA sequence: TGTGCCAGTAGTTACGCTGGGGCCAACGTCCTGACTTTC. Encoded protein: CASSYAGANVLTF. Supplemented by reference TRBV19 and TRBJ2-6, the full variable domain reads DGGITQSPKYLFRKEGQNVTLSCEQNLNHDAMYWYRQDPGQGLRLIYYSQIVNDFQKGDIAEGYSVSREKKESFPLTVTSAQKNPTAFYLCASSYAGANVLTFGAGSRLTVL.

This chain connects TRBV2 to TRBJ2-3, with TRBD2 matching over 7 bases. Losses at the gene ends were 6 bases for V and 3 bases for J; bases not matched to a gene: 12. The CDR3 is made up of 16 amino acids. The germline CDR1 and CDR2 sequences are SNHLY and FYNNEI. The CDR3 DNA is TGTGCCAGCAGCTTGACCGAAGGACTAGGGACAGATACGCAGTATTTT. Encoded protein: CASSLTEGLGTDTQYF.

J is TRBJ2-1 and V is TRBV5-6; D call uncertain. Germline V CDR1 and CDR2: SGHDT, YYEEEE. CDR3 length: 15 residues. The V and J ends lost 3 bases and 3 bases respectively, with 13 bases between them. The CDR3 sequence is CASSSLVDLYNEQFF. Here the CDR3 DNA reads TGTGCCAGCAGCTCCCTAGTAGATCTCTACAATGAGCAGTTCTTC.

This sequence joins TRBV6-5 and TRBJ1-1; unclear D gene. This CDR3 is built from 12 residues. Trimming left V 7 bases short and J 4 bases short, with 10 bases between. Germline V gene sequence: CDR1 MNHEY, CDR2 SVGAGI. The CDR3 nucleotides read TGTGCCAGCAAGGGAGGGAGCACTGAAGCTTTCTTT. Translated: CASKGGSTEAFF.

The gene calls are TRBV28 and TRBJ1-1; a weak D match, TRBD1 (5 bases). In germline, CDR1 is MDHEN, CDR2 SYDVKM. This CDR3 spans 12 amino acids. The germline V and J ends were trimmed by 7 bases and 4 bases, with 10 bases remaining between them. The CDR3: CASISGGTEAFF. In DNA, the CDR3 is TGTGCCAGCATATCGGGGGGCACTGAAGCTTTCTTT.

The chain carries TRBV9 and TRBJ1-1, with unresolved D. V was clipped by 2 bases and J by 3 bases, with 8 bases between them. The germline V gene encodes CDR1 SGDLS and CDR2 YYNGEE. The CDR3 is 13 amino acids. CDR3 sequence reads: CASSVGIDTEAFF. The CDR3, as DNA: TGTGCCAGCAGCGTCGGAATCGACACTGAAGCTTTCTTT. The full variable domain, rest sourced from reference TRBV9 and TRBJ1-1, is DSGVTQTPKHLITATGQRVTLRCSPRSGDLSVYWYQQSLDQGLQFLIQYYNGEERAKGNILERFSAQQFPDLHSELNLSSLELGDSALYFCASSVGIDTEAFFGQGTRLTVV.

The genes are TRBV7-3 and TRBJ2-7; D remains unclear. Germline values: CDR1 SGHTA, CDR2 FQGTGA. The CDR3 totals 15 residues. Between the trimmed V and J ends, which lost 3 bases and 0 bases, there was a span of 12 bases. The CDR3 DNA reads TGTGCCAGCAGCTTCCGACGGACCCTCTCCTACGAGCAGTACTTC. This gives the protein CASSFRRTLSYEQYF.

This chain links TRBV4-1 with TRBJ2-1; 8 bases align to TRBD1. V lost 0 bases to trimming and J lost 15 bases; unmatched junction nucleotides: 7. This CDR3 is 13 amino acids long. Germline V lookup: CDR1 MGHRA, CDR2 YSYEKL. CDR3 region: CASSQDRDRGPFF. CDR3 in DNA: TGCGCCAGCAGCCAAGATCGCGACAGGGGTCCGTTCTTC.

The chain couples TRBV5-1 to TRBJ2-7, with 8 bases fitting TRBD1. Trimming at V came to 4 bases and at J to 6 bases, leaving 6 bases not matched to a gene. Germline assignment: CDR1 SGHRS and CDR2 YFSETQ. The CDR3 spans 13 residues. The CDR3 reads CASSVGQGGEQYF. The CDR3 DNA is TGCGCCAGCAGCGTTGGACAGGGAGGCGAGCAGTACTTC.

The rearrangement links TRBV25-1 to TRBJ1-2, with D unresolved. The V gene lost 1 base and the J gene lost 2 bases, with 8 bases spanning the gap. Germline V gene lookup returns CDR1 MGHDK and CDR2 SYGVNS. The CDR3 loop spans 14 amino acids. CDR3 region: CASSESGRNYGYTF. CDR3 bases: TGTGCCAGCAGTGAATCCGGGAGGAACTATGGCTACACCTTC.

The V gene is TRBV2, the J gene TRBJ2-1; 8 bases fit TRBD2. The V gene end was trimmed by 7 bases and the J gene end by 4 bases; junction bases not matched to a gene: 9. The CDR3 extends over 15 amino acids. The germline V gene has CDR1 SNHLY and CDR2 FYNNEI. The CDR3 loop reads CASNRRGLDYNEQFF. The DNA for the CDR3 is TGTGCCAGCAACAGGCGGGGACTAGATTACAATGAGCAGTTCTTC. Filled out from reference TRBV2 and TRBJ2-1, the complete variable domain reads EPEVTQTPSHQVTQMGQEVILRCVPISNHLYFYWYRQILGQKVEFLVSFYNNEISEKSEIFDDQFSVERPDGSNFTLKIRSTKLEDSAMYFCASNRRGLDYNEQFFGPGTRLTVL.

This clone has just a few counts. The J gene is TRBJ2-7, the V gene TRBV4-2; 8 bases map to TRBD2. The CDR3 consists of 15 residues. The ends lost 0 bases at V and 7 bases at J; junction bases unmatched: 8. CDR1 and CDR2 from the germline V gene are LGHNA and YNFKEQ. This chain's CDR3 is CASSQDGREGGEQYF. The CDR3 nucleotides are TGTGCCAGCAGCCAAGATGGCCGGGAGGGCGGTGAGCAGTACTTC.

V and J are TRBV5-1 and TRBJ1-2, with D uncertain. Germline V gene lookup returns CDR1 SGHRS and CDR2 YFSETQ. Trimming cost V 1 base and J 0 bases, with 10 bases left between them. The CDR3 contains 15 residues. The CDR3, as DNA: TGCGCCAGCAGCTTGTCGGGATCGGCTAACTATGGCTACACCTTC. Translated, it gives CASSLSGSANYGYTF.

The rearrangement uses TRBV9 and TRBJ2-3; 12 positions match TRBD1. J was trimmed by 3 bases and V by 8 bases; bases with no gene match: 10. From germline, CDR1 is SGDLS and CDR2 YYNGEE. There are 16 residues in the CDR3. The CDR3 here is CASTDGTGGRTDTQYF. CDR3 DNA sequence: TGTGCCAGTACGGACGGGACAGGGGGCCGAACAGATACGCAGTATTTT.

The chain carries TRBV29-1 and TRBJ2-2; D remains ambiguous. Deletions cut 4 bases from V and 1 base from J, with 7 bases between. The V gene's germline CDR1 is SQVTM and CDR2 ANQGSEA. The CDR3 has 13 residues. DNA for the CDR3: TGCAGCGTTGTAGGCGGGAACACCGGGGAGCTGTTTTTT. This translates into CSVVGGNTGELFF.

This clone was seen a single time. This chain links TRBV9 with TRBJ1-2; 7 positions agree with TRBD1. Germline V lookup: CDR1 SGDLS, CDR2 YYNGEE. The V and J ends lost 3 bases and 4 bases, in that order; junction bases with no gene match: 6. CDR3 length equals 14 residues. Here the CDR3 reads CASSAAQGVYGYTF. The CDR3 nucleotides read TGTGCCAGCAGCGCAGCCCAGGGGGTCTATGGCTACACCTTC. Full variable domain (outside the CDR3, taken from reference TRBV9 and TRBJ1-2): DSGVTQTPKHLITATGQRVTLRCSPRSGDLSVYWYQQSLDQGLQFLIQYYNGEERAKGNILERFSAQQFPDLHSELNLSSLELGDSALYFCASSAAQGVYGYTFGSGTRLTVV.

A word on this clone: The junction does not match germline at one end; this may be a read error. The chain recombines TRBV5-1 with TRBJ2-1; the D gene is possibly TRBD2 (6 bases). Per the germline V gene, CDR1 is SGHRS and CDR2 is YFSETQ. The CDR3 has 15 residues. The CDR3 loop is CASSSRDSLYIEQFF. CDR3 DNA sequence: TGCGCCAGCAGCAGCCGGGACTCGCTATACATTGAGCAGTTCTTC.

The genes are TRBV7-9 and TRBJ2-2; weak D call: TRBD1 (6 bases). V was cut by 3 bases and J by 6 bases, with 11 bases left in between. Germline V gene data show CDR1 as SEHNR and CDR2 as FQNEAQ (reference sequence). The CDR3 runs 14 residues. Here the CDR3 DNA reads TGTGCCAGCAGCTTCTACAGGGTAGCCGGGGAGCTGTTTTTT. Translation: CASSFYRVAGELFF.

The chain combines TRBV7-8 with TRBJ1-5, with TRBD1 as a possible D gene (6 bases). There are 16 residues in the CDR3. With 5 bases removed from V and 4 bases from J, the gap between germline ends came to 18 bases. CDR1 and CDR2 from the germline V gene are SGHVS and FQNEAQ. The CDR3 is CASSHRPTGPNQPQHF. The DNA of the CDR3 is TGTGCCAGCAGCCATCGACCGACAGGCCCTAATCAGCCCCAGCATTTT.

This sequence joins TRBV5-6 and TRBJ1-4; D remains ambiguous. The CDR3 runs 14 residues. V lost 0 bases to trimming and J lost 6 bases, with 9 bases between them. Germline CDR1 reads SGHDT; CDR2 reads YYEEEE. The CDR3: CASSLGRGDEKLFF. As DNA, the CDR3 is TGTGCCAGCAGCTTGGGCCGAGGCGATGAAAAACTGTTTTTT.

The chain recombines TRBV7-2 with TRBJ1-4; D gene ambiguous. The V and J ends lost 2 bases and 0 bases respectively, with 4 bases between them. The CDR3 is 14 amino acids. Germline values: CDR1 SGHTA, CDR2 FQGNSA. The CDR3 DNA is TGTGCCAGCAGCTTAATGACAACTAATGAAAAACTGTTTTTT. Encoded protein: CASSLMTTNEKLFF.

The chain is built from TRBV5-1 and TRBJ2-1, with a weak D call TRBD1 (6 bases). V was trimmed by 6 bases and J by 8 bases, leaving 18 bases between them. The CDR3 loop spans 14 amino acids. Germline V gene data show CDR1 as SGHRS and CDR2 as YFSETQ. In nucleotides, the CDR3 is TGCGCCAGCACCCGGGACATCAAGGTCCATGAGCAGTTCTTC. Translation: CASTRDIKVHEQFF.